This T cell receptor (beta chain) is drawn from a study of shared clonotypes between healthy human individuals. Of note for this clone: The junction shows a germline mismatch at one end, possibly a read error.

It was at deep level that the assay was run. PCR replicates from unsorted PBMC used around 300 ng DNA, and this amount was roughly 32,000 T cell genomes. Unsorted PBMC DNA was run through sequencing on ten immunoSEQ deep assay plates. Sequencing was performed with immunoSEQ multiplex PCR; in TCRdb, only in-frame clones are kept and a portion is missing. Of about 490,000 clones in the sample, less than 80% were seen once. CDR1 is SEHNR and CDR2 is FQNEAQ in the germline V gene (reference sequence). The length of the CDR3 is 14 residues. This rearrangement joins TRBV7-9 to TRBJ1-2; no reliable D call. The sample taken for sequencing was PBMCs. This TCR derives from a woman aged 40 to 55 in good health. Some clones in this sample may be carry-over from other donors' samples. CDR3 coding DNA: TGTGCCAGCAGCACAGTACCAATGGGGTATGACTACACCTTC. Translation: CASSTVPMGYDYTF.